These T cell receptor beta chains were read from a single sample in a study of blood T cell repertoires in COVID-19. Method: immunoSEQ multiplex PCR; TCRdb's copy keeps in-frame clones and lacks some. This repertoire shows 65,000 to 80,000 clones, around nine tenths found once; its top ten account for roughly 6.2%. Material for sequencing was peripheral blood. Receptors originate from a man over 45 with active COVID-19. CDR3s include the opening cysteine and the closing phenylalanine or tryptophan. The D gene is left open where the match is weak. Not every row has a clone size; where given, it reads once, few, many or a size class.

TGTGCCAGTTCTTTCGGGGGGCTCGGGAGCAATCAGCCCCAGCATTTT	CASSFGGLGSNQPQHF	NA	TRBJ1-5	16	TRBV28	NA
TGTGCCAGTAGTATAAAGTTCGCGGGAGGCTACAATGAGCAGTTCTTC	CASSIKFAGGYNEQFF	TRBD2	TRBJ2-1	16	TRBV19	NA
TGCGCCAGCAGCTTGTCCCTGTCGAAAAACATTCAGTACTTC	CASSLSLSKNIQYF	NA	TRBJ2-4	14	TRBV5-1	NA
TGTGCCAGCAGCTTGGGGCTAGCGGGGGGCACAGATACGCAGTATTTT	CASSLGLAGGTDTQYF	TRBD2	TRBJ2-3	16	TRBV5-8	NA
TGTGCCAGCAGTCTTAGCGGATGGGGGGAGACCCAGTACTTC	CASSLSGWGETQYF	NA	TRBJ2-5	14	TRBV27	NA
TGTGCCAGCAGCCGGGACCCGACAGGTTCCTACTATGGCTACACCTTC	CASSRDPTGSYYGYTF	NA	TRBJ1-2	16	TRBV5-5	NA
TGTGCCAGTAGTCTCCGGACAGAGGACAATGAGCAGTTCTTC	CASSLRTEDNEQFF	NA	TRBJ2-1	14	TRBV19	NA
TGTGCCAGCAGTACACAAGAGACCCAGTACTTC	CASSTQETQYF	NA	TRBJ2-5	11	TRBV28	NA
TGTGCCAGCAGCCGGGACAGGGCTGGAAACACCATATATTTT	CASSRDRAGNTIYF	TRBD1	TRBJ1-3	14	TRBV9	NA
TGTGCCAGCATCCGCACGGGACAGCCCACAGATACGCAGTATTTT	CASIRTGQPTDTQYF	TRBD1	TRBJ2-3	15	TRBV2	NA
TGTGCCAGCAGTGTCGGGACAGCCTCTGAAAAACTGTTTTTT	CASSVGTASEKLFF	TRBD1	TRBJ1-4	14	TRBV2	once
TGTGCCAGCAGTTTGGGCGTTTCCTACGAGCAGTACTTC	CASSLGVSYEQYF	NA	TRBJ2-7	13	TRBV12-3/TRBV12-4	NA
TGTGCCAGCAGCCAAGATCGAGGGCTCGCAACTAATGAAAAACTGTTTTTT	CASSQDRGLATNEKLFF	NA	TRBJ1-4	17	TRBV4-2	once
TGTGCCAGTAGTATTATCCTCATCTCGACAGGGATTCTAGACTATGGCTACACCTTC	CASSIILISTGILDYGYTF	TRBD1	TRBJ1-2	19	TRBV19	NA
TGTGCCAGCAGCCAAGAGGCCGGGGGGCCACAAGAGACCCAGTACTTC	CASSQEAGGPQETQYF	NA	TRBJ2-5	16	TRBV4-2	NA
TGTGCCAGCAACTCTGGGACAGGTGCTTACGAGCAGTACTTC	CASNSGTGAYEQYF	TRBD1	TRBJ2-7	14	TRBV6-5	once
TGTGCCAGCAGCATAGGACAGGGCTACTCTGGAAACACCATATATTTT	CASSIGQGYSGNTIYF	TRBD1	TRBJ1-3	16	TRBV7-6	NA
TGTGCCAGCTCACCGCCCACAGGTCTGACATCTGGAAACACCATATATTTT	CASSPPTGLTSGNTIYF	NA	TRBJ1-3	17	TRBV18	NA
TGTGCCAGCAGCCGACCCTCAAGCCACAGGGTGCGGACTGAAGCTTTCTTT	CASSRPSSHRVRTEAFF	NA	TRBJ1-1	17	TRBV7-9	few
TGTGCCAGCAGCCCCACACGGGGGGCGTATCAGCCCCAGCATTTT	CASSPTRGAYQPQHF	NA	TRBJ1-5	15	TRBV7-2	NA
TGTGCGACGTCCGGGTCCCAATTCTCGTATAGCACAGATACGCAGTATTTT	CATSGSQFSYSTDTQYF	NA	TRBJ2-3	17	TRBV30	NA
TGTGCTAGTGGTTTGCCCCCCACGACAGGGACTAGTGGCTACACCTTC	CASGLPPTTGTSGYTF	TRBD1	TRBJ1-2	16	TRBV12-5	NA
TGTGCCAGCAGCTTTTACTCCTATAATTCACCCCTCCACTTT	CASSFYSYNSPLHF	NA	TRBJ1-6	14	TRBV11-2	NA
TGCAGCGTCGAGCCAGCGGGAGTTTACGAGCAGTACTTC	CSVEPAGVYEQYF	TRBD2	TRBJ2-7	13	TRBV29-1	NA
TGTGCCAGCAGCCACCCCCCGACAGGCAACTATGGCTACACCTTC	CASSHPPTGNYGYTF	NA	TRBJ1-2	15	TRBV3-1/TRBV3-2	few
TGTGCCAGCAGCCAGGGAGCTTTGGAGACCCAGTACTTC	CASSQGALETQYF	NA	TRBJ2-5	13	TRBV4-2	NA
TGTGCCAGCAGAAAGGCCGGGACAGGCAATGAAAAACTGTTTTTT	CASRKAGTGNEKLFF	TRBD1	TRBJ1-4	15	TRBV7-9	NA
TGTGCCAGCAGCTTATTAGGCGGGGGCACAGATACGCAGTATTTT	CASSLLGGGTDTQYF	NA	TRBJ2-3	15	TRBV7-3	once
TGTGCCAGCAGCCACACAGGGGAAAAACTGTTTTTT	CASSHTGEKLFF	NA	TRBJ1-4	12	TRBV14	NA
TGTGCCAGCTCACCATTCTCAGGGGTAAACACCGGGGAGCTGTTTTTT	CASSPFSGVNTGELFF	NA	TRBJ2-2	16	TRBV18	NA
TGTGCCAGCAGTACCGCAACAGGGAGGGACGCTTTCTTT	CASSTATGRDAFF	NA	TRBJ1-1	13	TRBV6-5	NA
TGTGCCAGCTCACCAACAGGGACCTCCATCTATGGCTACACCTTC	CASSPTGTSIYGYTF	NA	TRBJ1-2	15	TRBV18	NA
TGCGCCAGCAGCCAAGACACAACTACAGGAGCCGGGGAGCTGTTTTTT	CASSQDTTTGAGELFF	NA	TRBJ2-2	16	TRBV4-1	once
TGCGCCAGCAGCCCGGGACAGGGGGCATTCGATGGCTACACCTTC	CASSPGQGAFDGYTF	TRBD1	TRBJ1-2	15	TRBV4-3	NA
TGCGCCAGCAGTGCGCTGGCGGAGGACGGAGAGACCCAGTACTTC	CASSALAEDGETQYF	NA	TRBJ2-5	15	TRBV10-2	NA
TGTGCCAGCAGAGAACAGGGTATAAGGTCGGAAAAACTGTTTTTT	CASREQGIRSEKLFF	NA	TRBJ1-4	15	TRBV2	NA
TGTGCCAGCAGTCCCTTTCCAAGCCTCGCAATCGGGTTCCAGAACACTGAAGCTTTCTTT	CASSPFPSLAIGFQNTEAFF	NA	TRBJ1-1	20	TRBV28	NA
TGTGCCAGCAGCCAAGTTCAGGGGCTAAGGGTGGGGACTGAAGCTTTCTTT	CASSQVQGLRVGTEAFF	NA	TRBJ1-1	17	TRBV14	once
TGTGCCAGCAGTCCCAGACAGGATCGGTACGAGCAGTACTTC	CASSPRQDRYEQYF	NA	TRBJ2-7	14	TRBV27	NA
TGTGCCAGCAGTTCCCCTACGGACAGAAAAAGCACCGGGGAGCTGTTTTTT	CASSSPTDRKSTGELFF	NA	TRBJ2-2	17	TRBV28	few
TGTGCCAGCAGCTTAGACCAGCAGGGGAATAATTCACCCCTCCACTTT	CASSLDQQGNNSPLHF	NA	TRBJ1-6	16	TRBV11-1	NA